A single sample gave rise to the 22 T cell receptor beta chains below, sequenced in a study of blood T cell repertoires in COVID-19. Sequenced by immunoSEQ multiplex PCR; TCRdb stores in-frame clones only, minus some. The repertoire holds about 230,000 clones, with around 83% as singletons. Sequenced: peripheral blood. These receptors originate from a woman aged 45-59 years with acute or convalescent COVID-19.

Worth noting for this clone: Other DNA sequences from this sample encode an identical CDR3 as well. The chain links TRBV28 to TRBJ1-2, with TRBD1 as a possible D gene (6 bases). V was shortened by 6 bases and J by 4 bases, with 6 bases between the two germline ends. The CDR3 has 11 residues. Germline lookup yields CDR1 MDHEN and CDR2 SYDVKM. The DNA for the CDR3 is TGTGCCAGCAGCAGGGGCTATGGCTACACCTTC. Its translation: CASSRGYGYTF.

The chain couples TRBV30 to TRBJ1-4; no definite D call. Germline CDR1 and CDR2: GTSNPN and SVGIG (reference sequence). There are 11 residues in the CDR3. Trimming pared 1 base from V and 8 bases from J, leaving 5 bases between. CDR3 sequence reads: CAWSAGEKLFF. As DNA, the CDR3 is TGTGCCTGGAGTGCCGGGGAAAAACTGTTTTTT.

This clone came up a few times. This chain uses TRBV9 with TRBJ2-7; D is unresolved. This CDR3 region has 14 residues. Trimming took off 0 bases at V and 6 bases at J, with 13 bases between the two ends. Looked up from germline, CDR1 is SGDLS and CDR2 is YYNGEE. This CDR3 is CASSVDVSLREQYF. The CDR3 nucleotides read TGTGCCAGCAGCGTAGATGTGTCCCTTCGCGAGCAGTACTTC.

The V gene is TRBV7-6, the J gene TRBJ2-3, with 8 bases fitting TRBD2. The germline V gene has CDR1 SGHVS and CDR2 FNYEAQ. Germline trimming cut 7 bases from V and 6 bases from J; bases unmatched to any gene: 12. The CDR3 is made up of 15 amino acids. CDR3 amino acids: CASTQPYGRGDTQYF. DNA of the CDR3: TGTGCCAGCACCCAACCCTACGGGAGGGGGGATACGCAGTATTTT.

V and J are TRBV4-3 and TRBJ1-1; TRBD1 aligns across 7 bases. CDR1 and CDR2 from the germline V gene are LGHNA and YSLEER. The CDR3 runs to 17 residues. V trimming: 4 bases; J trimming: 4 bases; junction bases outside the gene matches: 15. As DNA, the CDR3 is TGCGCCAGCAGCCTAGATCGGACAGGACCCGGGGGCACTGAAGCTTTCTTT. Its protein is CASSLDRTGPGGTEAFF.

The J gene is TRBJ2-5, the V gene TRBV5-8; TRBD1 matches 8 bases. The trim removed 4 bases at V and 7 bases at J, leaving 12 bases unmatched. CDR1 SGHTS and CDR2 YDEGEE come from the germline V gene. The CDR3 length is 15 residues. CDR3 bases: TGTGCCAGCAGCCAACCCCTGACAGGGGATGGGACCCAGTACTTC. Protein sequence: CASSQPLTGDGTQYF.

The chain couples TRBV5-1 to TRBJ1-2; 7 nucleotides line up with TRBD1. In germline, CDR1 is SGHRS, CDR2 YFSETQ. V shed 4 bases and J 4 bases; nucleotides not matched to a gene: 4. This CDR3 has 13 amino acids. CDR3 nucleotide sequence: TGCGCCAGCAGCGCCGGACAGGCCTATGGCTACACCTTC. Translated: CASSAGQAYGYTF. The full variable domain, completed using reference TRBV5-1 and TRBJ1-2, is KAGVTQTPRYLIKTRGQQVTLSCSPISGHRSVSWYQQTPGQGLQFLFEYFSETQRNKGNFPGRFSGRQFSNSRSEMNVSTLELGDSALYLCASSAGQAYGYTFGSGTRLTVV.

In its sample, this clone was seen a few times. The V and J genes are TRBV2 and TRBJ2-7; D may be TRBD1 (5 bases). The CDR3 consists of 15 residues. CDR1 and CDR2 from the germline V gene are SNHLY and FYNNEI. Trimming took off 6 bases at V and 0 bases at J, with 15 bases between the two ends. The CDR3 DNA is TGTGCCAGCAGCCCCGACAGATGGAGCTCCTACGAGCAGTACTTC. It specifies CASSPDRWSSYEQYF.

CDR3 in amino acids: CASRMRTGTGVNSPLHF. In nucleotides, the CDR3 is TGCGCCAGCAGGATGCGCACTGGGACAGGGGTAAATTCACCCCTCCACTTT. The chain uses TRBV5-1 and TRBJ1-6, with 10 bases fitting TRBD1. Germline CDR1 and CDR2: SGHRS and YFSETQ. The CDR3 length is 17 residues. Trimming at V came to 5 bases and at J to 7 bases, leaving 12 bases not matched to a gene. Complete variable domain (other parts from reference TRBV5-1 and TRBJ1-6): KAGVTQTPRYLIKTRGQQVTLSCSPISGHRSVSWYQQTPGQGLQFLFEYFSETQRNKGNFPGRFSGRQFSNSRSEMNVSTLELGDSALYLCASRMRTGTGVNSPLHFGNGTRLTVT.

J is TRBJ2-5 and V is TRBV5-6; no clear D gene. The length of the CDR3 is 11 residues. CDR1 and CDR2 (germline): SGHDT, YYEEEE. Trimming stripped 2 bases from V and 3 bases from J, with 2 bases between. The CDR3 sequence: CASSFKETQYF. The DNA for the CDR3 is TGTGCCAGCAGCTTTAAAGAGACCCAGTACTTC.

The chain has TRBV7-9 and TRBJ1-2; TRBD1 agrees at 7 bases. The length of the CDR3 is 15 residues. V was clipped by 4 bases and J by 5 bases; unmatched bases: 10. The germline CDR1 and CDR2 sequences are SEHNR and FQNEAQ (reference sequence). The CDR3 DNA sequence: TGTGCCAGCAGCTCACGAGAAACAGGGGAGTATGGCTACACCTTC. Its protein product is CASSSRETGEYGYTF.

The V and J genes are TRBV6-2 or TRBV6-3 and TRBJ1-4; TRBD1 agrees at 7 bases. The germline CDR1 and CDR2 sequences are MNHEY and SVGEGT. The CDR3 sequence is 14 residues long. Trimming removed 4 bases from V and 7 bases from J; junction bases left unmatched: 6. CDR3 coding DNA: TGTGCCAGCAGTTTGCAGGGGGTCTCTGAAAAACTGTTTTTT. Protein product: CASSLQGVSEKLFF.

The V gene is TRBV6-4, the J gene TRBJ2-1; the match to TRBD2 covers 7 bases. Germline V lookup: CDR1 MRHNA, CDR2 SNTAGT. CDR3 size: 16 residues. V dropped 6 bases and J dropped 8; count of bases not matched to a gene: 16. In DNA form, the CDR3 reads TGTGCCAGCAGCAGAAGCGGGGTACTAGGGCTAGATGAGCAGTTCTTC. Its translation: CASSRSGVLGLDEQFF.

The chain uses TRBV3-1 (or the pseudogene TRBV3-2) and TRBJ2-5; TRBD1 matches at 8 bases. CDR3 length equals 16 residues. Germline values: CDR1 LGHDT, CDR2 YNNKEL (reference sequence). The V segment lost 5 bases and the J segment 5 bases; nucleotides outside the gene matches: 13. The CDR3 loop reads CASSSRTGSGWETQYF. The DNA for the CDR3 is TGTGCCAGCAGCTCCCGGACAGGGTCGGGCTGGGAGACCCAGTACTTC.

This rearrangement joins TRBV5-1 to TRBJ2-1; the match to TRBD2 covers 11 bases. CDR1 SGHRS and CDR2 YFSETQ come from the germline V gene. V was clipped by 4 bases and J by 7 bases; unmatched bases: 7. CDR3 length equals 15 residues. In DNA, the CDR3 is TGCGCCAGCAGCCTGAGACTAGCGGGAAAGAATGAGCAGTTCTTC. This translates into CASSLRLAGKNEQFF.

This chain uses TRBV2 with TRBJ2-7, with 8 bases matching TRBD1. V lost 6 bases, J lost 2 bases, and 12 bases stayed unmatched. Germline V gene sequence: CDR1 SNHLY, CDR2 FYNNEI. This CDR3 is built from 16 residues. The CDR3 DNA follows: TGTGCCAGCAGACTCCGGCCGCGGACAGGGACCTACGAGCAGTACTTC. Protein: CASRLRPRTGTYEQYF.

The chain links TRBV28 to TRBJ2-4, with D perhaps TRBD1 (5 bases). Germline V gene data show CDR1 as MDHEN and CDR2 as SYDVKM. V was cut by 3 bases and J by 7 bases, with 7 bases left in between. The CDR3 spans 12 residues. The CDR3 here is CASSFHRNIQYF. CDR3 bases: TGTGCCAGCAGTTTCCACAGGAACATTCAGTACTTC. The full variable domain, its missing parts supplied by reference TRBV28 and TRBJ2-4, is DVKVTQSSRYLVKRTGEKVFLECVQDMDHENMFWYRQDPGLGLRLIYFSYDVKMKEKGDIPEGYSVSREKKERFSLILESASTNQTSMYLCASSFHRNIQYFGAGTRLSVL.

This sequence joins TRBV3-1 (or the pseudogene TRBV3-2) and TRBJ2-7; 7 bases match TRBD2. V was clipped by 4 bases and J by 2 bases; unmatched bases: 5. There are 14 residues in the CDR3. The germline gives CDR1 LGHDT, CDR2 YNNKEL (reference sequence). This chain's CDR3 is CASSLRRGAYEQYF. The CDR3 DNA reads TGTGCCAGCAGCCTGCGTCGGGGGGCCTACGAGCAGTACTTC.

The chain is built from TRBV19 and TRBJ2-3; TRBD2 matches at 10 bases. V shed 4 bases, J shed 3 bases, and the junction held 1 base outside the gene matches. The germline V gene encodes CDR1 LNHDA and CDR2 SQIVND (reference sequence). There are 14 residues in the CDR3. The CDR3: CASSTSGGTDTQYF. CDR3 DNA sequence: TGTGCCAGTAGTACTAGCGGGGGAACAGATACGCAGTATTTT.

The genes are TRBV5-5 and TRBJ2-5, with 9 bases that match TRBD2. V dropped 0 bases and J dropped 7; count of bases not matched to a gene: 13. The CDR3 is 17 amino acids. Per germline, CDR1 SGHKS and CDR2 YYEKEE (reference sequence). The CDR3 DNA is TGTGCCAGCAGCTTGGTGGTTGGTCTAGCGGGAATGGGGACCCAGTACTTC. As protein: CASSLVVGLAGMGTQYF.

The V call is TRBV5-1, the J call TRBJ2-1; D perhaps matches TRBD1 (5 bases). The CDR3 covers 17 residues. The germline V gene encodes CDR1 SGHRS and CDR2 YFSETQ. Trimming stripped 0 bases from V and 6 bases from J, with 19 bases between. This CDR3 reads CASSLEPETAIGNEQFF. The CDR3 DNA is TGCGCCAGCAGCTTGGAACCGGAGACAGCCATAGGCAATGAGCAGTTCTTC.

J is TRBJ1-6 and V is TRBV6-5, with D tentatively TRBD1 (5 bases). The CDR3 consists of 13 residues. V lost 10 bases, J lost 9 bases, and 16 bases lay in between. Germline CDR1 MNHEY, CDR2 SVGAGI. CDR3 protein: CATGWDLTSPLHF. The CDR3 nucleotides are TGTGCCACTGGATGGGACTTGACTTCACCCCTCCACTTT.